Presented here are 6 T cell receptor beta chains from one specimen sequenced in a study of T cells in Graves' hyperthyroidism and ophthalmopathy. There were TCR beta CDR3 regions amplified from RNA transcripts. HTBI primers were the set used in a first-round RT-PCR of the TCR CDR3. TCRdb ran MiXCR on the multiplex PCR reads and lists one entry per CDR3 protein. The sample consists of approximately 100,000 distinct CDR3 sequences, 35% to 50% of them appearing once. Sequenced input: peripheral blood or thyroid tissue (not recorded which). These receptors were taken from a woman between 25 and 40 years old with Graves' hyperthyroidism.

This clonotype was seen at least ten times. The chain carries TRBV6-6 and TRBJ2-2; tentatively, D is TRBD1 or TRBD2 (5 bases each). This CDR3 is built from 15 residues. V lost 6 bases, J lost 2 bases, and 13 bases lay in between. Germline lookup yields CDR1 MNHNY and CDR2 SVGAGI (reference sequence). Written as DNA, the CDR3 is TGTGCCAGCAGACCGATCGGGGCCAACACCGGGGAGCTGTTTTTT. Encoded protein: CASRPIGANTGELFF.

This chain connects TRBV9 to TRBJ2-2, with TRBD2 matching 7 bases. V dropped 0 bases and J dropped 6; count of bases not matched to a gene: 5. From germline, CDR1 is SGDLS and CDR2 YYNGEE. The CDR3 length is 15 residues. DNA for the CDR3: TGTGCCAGCAGCGTAGGGGGGAGGGCCGCCGGGGAGCTGTTTTTT. It is translated as CASSVGGRAAGELFF.

This clonotype was counted at least ten times. The chain joins TRBV5-1 to TRBJ1-4; D may be TRBD1 (5 bases). Germline assignment: CDR1 SGHRS and CDR2 YFSETQ. CDR3 length: 16 amino acids. The ends were cut back, 5 bases at V and 5 bases at J, with 19 bases in the middle. The CDR3 nucleotides read TGCGCCAGCAGAAATACACCGGGACTGAAAAATGAAAAACTGTTTTTT. Translated: CASRNTPGLKNEKLFF.

This clonotype appeared a few times. The chain has TRBV7-8 and TRBJ2-7, with 8 bases matching TRBD2. Trimming took 8 bases from V and 2 from J; bases not matched to a gene: 14. The CDR3 runs to 16 residues. Germline-derived CDR1 and CDR2 are SGHVS and FQNEAQ. CDR3 nucleotides: TGTGCCAGCTCACCGGCACTAGCGGAGCCCCCCTACGAGCAGTACTTC. Translation gives CASSPALAEPPYEQYF.

Details on this clonotype: No conserved phenylalanine or tryptophan is present at the end of the CDR3, so a read error is the likely explanation. J is TRBJ2-2 and V is TRBV7-8; tentative D call: TRBD1 (5 bases). Trimming took 5 bases from V and 6 from J, leaving 13 bases between them. CDR1 SGHVS and CDR2 FQNEAQ come from the germline V gene. The CDR3 covers 14 residues. This CDR3 is CASSQEGVAGELFL. CDR3 nucleotide sequence: TGTGCCAGCAGCCAAGAAGGGGTGGCCGGGGAGCTGTTTCTT.

This clonotype appeared many times. The rearrangement joins TRBV4-2 to TRBJ1-2; TRBD1 agrees at 8 bases. Trimming cost V 3 bases and J 3 bases; bases outside gene matches: 6. Germline assignment: CDR1 LGHNA and CDR2 YNFKEQ. This CDR3 has 15 residues. Here the CDR3 DNA reads TGTGCCAGCAGCCAGAGGACAGGGATCCACTATGGCTACACCTTC. It yields the protein CASSQRTGIHYGYTF.